The 32 T cell receptor beta chains below all came from one sample that was sequenced in a study of post-analysis software for immune sequencing data. Findings and caveats of the study: Patients carried roughly five TRBV segments more frequently than controls did, and TRBV5-6, TRBV5-1 and TRBV20-1 were among them.

These receptors have no identified antigens. Libraries were made from TCR beta cDNA, and they carried unique molecular identifiers. TCRdb used MiXCR to reprocess the PCR reads, holding one entry per CDR3 protein. This table has about 540,000 distinct CDR3 sequences, under 40% appearing once. The sequenced material came from blood. These receptors were obtained from a girl aged 2-17 years with multiple sclerosis.

The chain couples TRBV6-2 or TRBV6-3 to TRBJ1-6; tentatively, D is TRBD1 (5 bases). This CDR3 comprises 11 residues. From germline, CDR1 is MNHEY and CDR2 SVGEGT. Trimming pared 8 bases from V and 17 bases from J, leaving 16 bases between. CDR3 sequence: CASGSREGVHF. The CDR3 nucleotides read TGTGCCAGCGGGAGCAGGGAAGGGGTCCACTTT.

The chain recombines TRBV20-1 with TRBJ1-6; no definite D call. Per the germline V gene, CDR1 is DFQATT and CDR2 is SNEGSKA (reference sequence). V was shortened by 1 base and J by 3 bases, with 7 bases between the two germline ends. The CDR3 covers 14 residues. CDR3 in amino acids: CSARGTGYNSPLHF. Here the CDR3 DNA reads TGCAGTGCTAGAGGCACGGGCTATAATTCACCCCTCCACTTT.

The rearrangement joins TRBV7-9 to TRBJ2-7, with 7 bases matching TRBD2. Germline CDR1 is SEHNR and CDR2 is FQNEAQ (reference sequence). The CDR3 contains 14 residues. Trimming at V came to 5 bases and at J to 7 bases, leaving 11 bases not matched to a gene. CDR3 sequence (DNA): TGTGCCAGCAGCCCTGGGGCACCGCGGGAGGAGCAGTACTTC. It yields the protein CASSPGAPREEQYF. Full variable domain (remainder filled in from reference TRBV7-9 and TRBJ2-7): DTGVSQNPRHKITKRGQNVTFRCDPISEHNRLYWYRQTLGQGPEFLTYFQNEAQLEKSRLLSDRFSAERPKGSFSTLEIQRTEQGDSAMYLCASSPGAPREEQYFGPGTRLTVT.

This clonotype has more than one count but fewer than ten. Its ends do not fully match the called genes, so a read error is possible. The chain's CDR3 is CASSPDPAGGPQETQYF. The DNA for the CDR3 is TGTGCTAGCAGCCCAGACCCAGCCGGGGGGCCCCAAGAGACCCAGTACTTC. This chain joins TRBV7-7 and TRBJ2-5; weak D call: TRBD2 (7 bases). Germline CDR1 reads SSHAT; CDR2 reads FNYEAQ (reference sequence). This CDR3 spans 17 amino acids.

The sample holds one count of this clonotype. The chain couples TRBV27 to TRBJ1-1; TRBD1 agrees at 9 bases. The CDR3 spans 15 residues. The J segment lost 1 base and the V segment lost 6 bases, leaving 6 bases of the junction unmatched. CDR1 MNHEY and CDR2 SMNVEV come from the germline V gene (reference sequence). The CDR3 reads CASRGQGRGNTEAFF. CDR3 nucleotide sequence: TGTGCCAGCAGGGGACAGGGAAGGGGGAACACTGAAGCTTTCTTT.

The chain combines TRBV11-2 with TRBJ2-5; tentatively, D is TRBD1 or TRBD2 (5 bases each). Judging by the DNA end, TRBJ2-7 fits better; the J call may be wrong. The CDR3 has 17 amino acids. Per the germline V gene, CDR1 is SGHAT and CDR2 is FQNNGV. The CDR3 DNA follows: TGTGCCAGCAGCTTAGGACGGGGCAGGCAGGGATCCTACGAGCAGTACTTC. Residues: CASSLGRGRQGSYEQYF.

This clonotype has a handful of counts. J is TRBJ2-3 and V is TRBV29-1, with 10 bases matching TRBD2. Germline values: CDR1 SQVTM, CDR2 ANQGSEA. Trimming at V came to 0 bases and at J to 1 base, leaving 4 bases not matched to a gene. The length of the CDR3 is 16 residues. The CDR3 sequence is CSVEDRSGRGTDTQYF. CDR3 coding DNA: TGCAGCGTTGAAGACAGGAGCGGGAGGGGCACAGATACGCAGTATTTT.

This clonotype was seen a few times. The CDR3: CASSLGGSGYTF. The DNA of the CDR3 is TGTGCCAGCAGTTTAGGGGGATCTGGCTACACCTTC. The chain employs TRBV12-3 or TRBV12-4 and TRBJ1-2; D not resolved. V was clipped by 1 base and J by 7 bases, with 7 bases between them. This CDR3 region has 12 residues.

The CDR3, as DNA: TGTGCCAGCAGGGGGCGGTTAAATCAGCCCCAGCATTTT. Translation: CASRGRLNQPQHF. The chain links TRBV27 to TRBJ1-5, with D possibly matching TRBD1 (5 bases). Germline V gene sequence: CDR1 MNHEY, CDR2 SMNVEV (reference sequence). The CDR3 has 13 amino acids. The ends were cut back, 6 bases at V and 4 bases at J, with 10 bases in the middle.

In regard to this clonotype: Germline is not matched at one junction end, which may reflect a read error. The V and J genes are TRBV6-5 and TRBJ2-7; 7 bases match TRBD1. CDR1 is MNHEY, CDR2 SVGAGI, per germline. The CDR3 totals 15 residues. The CDR3 nucleotides are TGTGCCAACAGTTACCCTCCGGGACAGCTCTCCGAGCAGTACTTC. Translated, it gives CANSYPPGQLSEQYF.

This chain links TRBV7-9 with TRBJ1-2; no definite D call. Trimming stripped 4 bases from V and 6 bases from J, with 9 bases between. The CDR3 covers 12 residues. The V gene's germline CDR1 is SEHNR and CDR2 FQNEAQ (reference sequence). CDR3 DNA: TGTGCCAGCAGCTCACAGACGGATGGCTACACCTTC. Protein: CASSSQTDGYTF.

The rearrangement uses TRBV20-1 and TRBJ2-3; a possible D gene is TRBD2 (6 bases). V lost 3 bases, J lost 1 base, and 14 bases lay in between. The CDR3 spans 15 residues. Germline CDR1 DFQATT, CDR2 SNEGSKA (reference sequence). Here the CDR3 reads CSASEGLGGTDTQYF. In DNA form, the CDR3 reads TGCAGTGCTAGCGAGGGACTTGGGGGCACAGATACGCAGTATTTT.

The chain links TRBV20-1 to TRBJ2-7, with 10 bases identical to TRBD2. V was pared by 0 bases and J by 6 bases, with 8 bases of the junction left unmatched. The CDR3 is 15 amino acids. Germline V gives CDR1 DFQATT, CDR2 SNEGSKA (reference sequence). The CDR3 protein is CSARDPLAGSLEQYF. The CDR3 DNA reads TGCAGTGCTAGAGATCCACTAGCGGGGTCACTCGAGCAGTACTTC.

A few counts support this clonotype. The rearrangement joins TRBV7-9 to TRBJ2-4; no reliable D call. CDR1 SEHNR and CDR2 FQNEAQ come from the germline V gene (reference sequence). This CDR3 region has 15 residues. Trimming removed 1 base from V and 0 bases from J, with 7 bases in between. In nucleotides, the CDR3 is TGTGCCAGCAGCTTAGGACATTTAGCCAAAAACATTCAGTACTTC. It codes for CASSLGHLAKNIQYF.

The chain employs TRBV6-6 and TRBJ2-7; the D gene is possibly TRBD1 (6 bases). CDR1 and CDR2 from the germline V gene are MNHNY and SVGAGI (reference sequence). V lost 6 bases to trimming and J lost 4 bases, with 16 bases between them. The CDR3 contains 14 residues. CDR3 sequence reads: CASSLTGTNYEQYF. The CDR3, as DNA: TGTGCCAGCAGCCTCACCGGGACAAATTACGAGCAGTACTTC.

J is TRBJ2-3 and V is TRBV12-3 or TRBV12-4; no clear D gene. This CDR3 contains 13 residues. The V gene lost 5 bases and the J gene lost 6 bases, with 12 bases spanning the gap. CDR3 coding DNA: TGTGCCAGCAGTCCGGACGGCGTGGATACGCAGTATTTT. As protein: CASSPDGVDTQYF.

The V call is TRBV20-1, the J call TRBJ2-2; TRBD2 might be the D (5 bases). The CDR3 has 15 residues. With 6 bases removed from V and 0 bases from J, the gap between germline ends came to 14 bases. The germline V gene has CDR1 DFQATT and CDR2 SNEGSKA (reference sequence). CDR3 coding DNA: TGCAGTGCAGGGAGCGCCTTCGCGAACACCGGGGAGCTGTTTTTT. It is translated as CSAGSAFANTGELFF.

This clonotype was seen only a few times. V usage is TRBV24-1 and J usage is TRBJ1-2, with D hard to call. Per germline, CDR1 KGHDR and CDR2 SFDVKD. The V gene lost 8 bases and the J gene lost 2 bases, with 23 bases spanning the gap. There are 17 residues in the CDR3. DNA of the CDR3: TGTGCCACCAATATCCGACGGACTCACCCCCCGAACTATGGCTACACCTTC. Translation: CATNIRRTHPPNYGYTF.

To note about this clonotype: Lacking the conserved final phenylalanine or tryptophan, this CDR3 likely reflects a read error. The chain has TRBV6-1 and TRBJ1-4, with a tentative D call TRBD1 (5 bases). V was pared by 6 bases and J by 7 bases, with 24 bases between. The CDR3 has 17 residues. Germline loops: CDR1 MNHNS, CDR2 SASEGT. CDR3 amino acids: CASRNHQGGAEAEKLFY. As DNA, the CDR3 is TGTGCCAGCAGGAACCACCAAGGAGGGGCAGAGGCTGAAAAACTGTTTTAT.

The V and J genes are TRBV7-3 and TRBJ1-5; D might be TRBD1 (6 bases). V shed 6 bases and J shed 0 bases, with 24 bases lying between them. CDR3 length equals 19 residues. Germline V gene data show CDR1 as SGHTA and CDR2 as FQGTGA. The CDR3 is CASSYYVKTGDYSNQPQHF. In DNA form, the CDR3 reads TGTGCCAGCAGTTATTACGTGAAGACAGGTGATTATAGCAATCAGCCCCAGCATTTT.

This clonotype has a handful of counts. The chain has TRBV20-1 and TRBJ1-6; tentatively, D is TRBD1 (6 bases). V lost 2 bases and J 0 bases, leaving 11 bases between the germline ends. Germline V CDR1 and CDR2: DFQATT, SNEGSKA (reference sequence). The CDR3 spans 16 residues. The CDR3 loop is CSARYQGSSYNSPLHF. The CDR3 nucleotides are TGCAGTGCTAGATATCAGGGGAGCTCCTATAATTCACCCCTCCACTTT.

The chain recombines TRBV10-3 with TRBJ1-1, with no clear D. Trimming left V 3 bases short and J 6 bases short, with 14 bases between. Germline loops: CDR1 ENHRY, CDR2 SYGVKD. The CDR3 contains 14 residues. The CDR3 sequence: CAISDLTTRSEAFF. In nucleotides, the CDR3 is TGTGCCATCAGTGATCTCACCACGAGGTCTGAAGCTTTCTTT.

The chain employs TRBV5-1 and TRBJ2-3; TRBD1 aligns across 7 bases. This CDR3 is built from 16 residues. Germline V gives CDR1 SGHRS, CDR2 YFSETQ. V shed 5 bases and J 0 bases; nucleotides not matched to a gene: 9. The CDR3 here is CASSQNRQGSTDTQYF. DNA for the CDR3: TGCGCCAGCAGTCAAAATAGACAGGGCAGCACAGATACGCAGTATTTT.

This clonotype has just a few counts. The chain couples TRBV20-1 to TRBJ1-2; 8 nucleotides align to TRBD1. Germline V gene data show CDR1 as DFQATT and CDR2 as SNEGSKA (reference sequence). V lost 6 bases, J lost 6 bases, and 9 bases stayed unmatched. The CDR3 totals 13 residues. The CDR3: CSARQGALNGYTF. CDR3 nucleotide sequence: TGCAGTGCGAGGCAGGGGGCTTTGAATGGCTACACCTTC.

V gene TRBV3-1 combines with J gene TRBJ2-1, with D uncertain. The germline V gene encodes CDR1 LGHDT and CDR2 YNNKEL (reference sequence). This CDR3 region has 14 residues. V lost 1 base and J lost 5, with 9 bases in between. In DNA, the CDR3 is TGTGCCAGCAGCCAAGCATGGGCCAACAATGAGCAGTTCTTC. Protein sequence: CASSQAWANNEQFF.

This rearrangement joins TRBV12-3 or TRBV12-4 to TRBJ2-5, with 8 bases identical to TRBD2. The CDR3 extends over 14 amino acids. The J segment lost 1 base and the V segment lost 6 bases, leaving 4 bases of the junction unmatched. The CDR3 region is CASRVAGIQETQYF. In nucleotides, the CDR3 is TGTGCCAGCAGAGTAGCGGGGATCCAAGAGACCCAGTACTTC.

V and J are TRBV29-1 and TRBJ1-1; D unclear. Per germline, CDR1 SQVTM and CDR2 ANQGSEA. The CDR3 length is 12 residues. Between the trimmed V and J ends, which lost 6 bases and 8 bases, there was a span of 16 bases. The CDR3 region has the DNA TGCAGCGTGATGACCCAAGCCACCGAAGCTTTCTTT. It specifies CSVMTQATEAFF. The full variable domain, in which reference TRBV29-1 and TRBJ1-1 provide the parts outside the CDR3, is SAVISQKPSRDICQRGTSLTIQCQVDSQVTMMFWYRQQPGQSLTLIATANQGSEATYESGFVIDKFPISRPNLTFSTLTVSNMSPEDSSIYLCSVMTQATEAFFGQGTRLTVV.

This clonotype turned up a few times. The J gene is TRBJ2-1, the V gene TRBV7-2, with 11 bases lining up with TRBD1. With V trimmed by 2 bases and J by 6 bases, 3 bases remained unmatched. The CDR3 sequence is 15 residues long. CDR1 and CDR2 (germline): SGHTA, FQGNSA. CDR3 nucleotides: TGTGCCAGCAGCTTACGGGGACAGGGGGTCAATGAGCAGTTCTTC. Its protein product is CASSLRGQGVNEQFF.

This clonotype has more than one count but fewer than ten. J is TRBJ2-3 and V is TRBV5-5; 12 bases are shared with TRBD2. The V gene's germline CDR1 is SGHKS and CDR2 YYEKEE (reference sequence). The trim removed 4 bases at V and 2 bases at J, leaving 8 bases unmatched. The CDR3 sequence is 17 residues long. The CDR3 loop is CASSHSGLAGTTDTQYF. CDR3 coding DNA: TGTGCCAGCAGCCATAGTGGACTAGCGGGGACCACAGATACGCAGTATTTT. The variable domain in full, completed from reference TRBV5-5 and TRBJ2-3, reads DAGVTQSPTHLIKTRGQQVTLRCSPISGHKSVSWYQQVLGQGPQFIFQYYEKEERGRGNFPDRFSARQFPNYSSELNVNALLLGDSALYLCASSHSGLAGTTDTQYFGPGTRLTVL.

This clonotype came up a few times. The CDR3 DNA follows: TGTGCCAGCAGTTTCGGGTATGGGGTTGAAAAACTGTTTTTT. It translates to CASSFGYGVEKLFF. This chain links TRBV27 with TRBJ1-4; no clear D gene. The germline CDR1 and CDR2 sequences are MNHEY and SMNVEV (reference sequence). The CDR3 has 14 residues. V lost 3 bases, J lost 7 bases, and 12 bases lay in between.

This clonotype was recorded a few times. This chain uses TRBV9 with TRBJ1-1; the D is unclear. The CDR3 runs to 14 residues. CDR1 is SGDLS and CDR2 is YYNGEE in the germline V gene. Deletions cut 0 bases from V and 0 bases from J, with 6 bases between. The CDR3 here is CASSVAGMNTEAFF. CDR3 bases: TGTGCCAGCAGCGTAGCCGGGATGAACACTGAAGCTTTCTTT.

The rearrangement links TRBV9 to TRBJ2-2; perhaps TRBD2 as D (7 bases). Trimming pared 2 bases from V and 1 base from J, leaving 12 bases between. Per the germline V gene, CDR1 is SGDLS and CDR2 is YYNGEE. The CDR3 sequence is 16 residues long. CDR3 coding DNA: TGTGCCAGCAGCGTGGGGGGGGCTGTGAACACCGGGGAGCTGTTTTTT. This translates into CASSVGGAVNTGELFF.